The entry that follows covers one T cell receptor beta chain sequence. This sample is drawn from a study of blood T cell repertoires in COVID-19. About the study: The samples span acute and convalescent COVID-19 from the United States, Italy and Spain. T cells, B-cell-depleted T cells, or PBMCs provided the cDNA or gDNA that served as material.

With 6 bases clipped from V and 0 bases from J, the junction kept 5 bases outside the gene matches. CDR3 length: 14 residues. CDR1 is GTSNPN and CDR2 is SVGIG in the germline V gene (reference sequence). Authors' analysis steps: How many nucleated cells were present was estimated from reference gene primer amplification. Assay: immunoSEQ multiplex PCR; the TCRdb copy retains only in-frame clones and omits some. The V and J calls and clone size were taken over from that table, and D and trimming were inferred from the DNA. The sample records over 200,000 clones, around four fifths being singletons. Sequenced input: peripheral blood. V usage is TRBV30 and J usage is TRBJ2-1; TRBD2 aligns across 7 bases. The receptor was isolated from a man in his forties with acute or convalescent COVID-19. DNA for the CDR3: TGTGCCTGCGTACTAGCGAGCTCCTACAATGAGCAGTTCTTC. Its protein is CACVLASSYNEQFF.